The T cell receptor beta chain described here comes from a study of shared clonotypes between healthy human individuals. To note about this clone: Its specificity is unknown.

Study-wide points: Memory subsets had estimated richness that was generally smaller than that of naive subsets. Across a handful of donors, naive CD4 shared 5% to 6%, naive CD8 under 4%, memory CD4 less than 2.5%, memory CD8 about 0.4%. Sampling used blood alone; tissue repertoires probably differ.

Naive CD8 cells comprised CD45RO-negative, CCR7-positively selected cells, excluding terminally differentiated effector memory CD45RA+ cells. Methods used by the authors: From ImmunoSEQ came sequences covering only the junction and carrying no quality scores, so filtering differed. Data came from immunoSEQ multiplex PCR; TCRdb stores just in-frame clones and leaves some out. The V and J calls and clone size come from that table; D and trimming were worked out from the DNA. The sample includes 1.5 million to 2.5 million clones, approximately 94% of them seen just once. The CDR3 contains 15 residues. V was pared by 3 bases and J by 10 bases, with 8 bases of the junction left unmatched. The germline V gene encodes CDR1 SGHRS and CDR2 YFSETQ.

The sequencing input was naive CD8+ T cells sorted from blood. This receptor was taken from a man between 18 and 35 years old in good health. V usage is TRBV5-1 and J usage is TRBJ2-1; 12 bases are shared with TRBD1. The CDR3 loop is CASSSPGQGAREQFF. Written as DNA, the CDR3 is TGCGCCAGCAGCTCCCCGGGACAGGGGGCTCGAGAGCAGTTCTTC.